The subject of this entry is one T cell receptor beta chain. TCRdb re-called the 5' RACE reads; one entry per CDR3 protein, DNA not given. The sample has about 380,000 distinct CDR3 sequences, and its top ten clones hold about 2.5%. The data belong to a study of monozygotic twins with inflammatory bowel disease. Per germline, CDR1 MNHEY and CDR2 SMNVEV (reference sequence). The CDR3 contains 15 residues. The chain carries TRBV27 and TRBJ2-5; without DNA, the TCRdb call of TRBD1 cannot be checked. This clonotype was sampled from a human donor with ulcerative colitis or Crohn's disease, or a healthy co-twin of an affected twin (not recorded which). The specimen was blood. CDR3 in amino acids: CASTDLSRPQETQYF.